The clone carrying this TCR beta chain was seen just once. Methods used by the authors: Researchers report that nucleated cell counts were estimated from reference gene primer amplification. Libraries were prepared by immunoSEQ multiplex PCR; TCRdb keeps only in-frame clonotypes and omits some of them. That table gives V, J and clone size, and the DNA gave D and trimming. This sample has tens of thousands of clones, with nearly 90% found just once. The data originate from a study of blood T cell repertoires in COVID-19. Looking at the study overall: Samples representing acute and convalescent COVID-19 were sourced from the United States, Italy and Spain.

The CDR3 contains 13 residues. The V gene lost 5 bases and the J gene lost 0 bases, with 7 bases spanning the gap. The V and J genes are TRBV12-3 or TRBV12-4 and TRBJ1-1; D uncertain. The sample taken for sequencing was peripheral blood. The TCR originated in an elderly woman with active or convalescent COVID-19. The CDR3 reads CASSTALNTEAFF. The CDR3 DNA is TGTGCCAGCAGTACAGCTTTGAACACTGAAGCTTTCTTT.